The following is a T cell receptor delta chain sequence with its context. The mismatch at residue 5 between this DNA's translation and the TCRdb protein of a much larger clone likely reflects a read error; the protein shown is translated from the DNA. Germline lookup yields CDR1 GEAIGNYY and CDR2 EKD. The CDR3 covers 13 residues. V shed 1 base, J shed 8 bases, and the junction held 5 bases outside the gene matches. TCRdb re-called clones from the RT-PCR reads using CATT. The sample contains about 3,000 delta-chain clones, roughly 9% of which appear only once. The sample comes from a study of gamma-delta T cells after stem cell transplantation.

V is TRDV2 and J is TRDJ1, with TRDD3 identical over 8 bases. This TCR derives from a human donor. It is not recorded whose cells these are; they may come from a transplant donor. Material: gamma-delta T cells. Written as DNA, the CDR3 is TGTGCCTGTGACACACTGGGGGGAGAAAAACTCATCTTT. Protein sequence: CACDTLGGEKLIF.